The 27 T cell receptor beta chains in this list originate from one sample, sequenced in a study of tumor-infiltrating lymphocytes in primary liver carcinoma (dated by TCRdb to 2016 to 2017). Instrument used: Illumina HiSeq 2500. Starting from about 500 ng total RNA, TCRbeta-specific cDNA was produced by reverse transcription with a constant-region primer and ProtoScript II reverse transcriptase. Three nested multiplex PCR rounds, following a slightly modified ARM-PCR procedure, were used to build the TCRbeta libraries. Multiplex TRBV1-TRBV30 forward primers and a Cbeta reverse primer were used in the first two PCR rounds, each of which was run for around 9 cycles. Using fastp at Q25 and MiXCR, TCRdb reprocessed the public reads and kept productive beta chains. Records with the same CDR3 protein are collapsed into one entry carrying the most frequent genes and DNA. Present in this sample are roughly 120,000 distinct CDR3 sequences, around 60% of which were seen just once. 7.5% to 8.5% of the sample goes to the ten largest clones.

Total RNA and DNA were co-extracted from 20-30 mg of bulk tissue with the AllPrep DNA/RNA mini kit, without cell sorting. What was sequenced was liver tumor tissue from sampling region 3. This specimen's cell subset or site label, per the study, means: tumor region T3, left-lateral pole. The receptors derive from an older woman with primary liver carcinoma and hepatitis B virus infection.

Comments on this clonotype: This clone may be a read error of a much larger clone one base away. The chain has TRBV5-4 and TRBJ1-1, with D hard to call. Germline values: CDR1 SGHNT, CDR2 YYREEE (reference sequence). V lost 0 bases, J lost 4 bases, and 13 bases lay in between. The CDR3 consists of 15 residues. CDR3 sequence reads: CASSLAAAESTEAFF. CDR3 DNA sequence: TGTGCCAGCAGCTTGGCCGCTGCGGAGAGCACTGAAGCTTTCTTT.

The chain uses TRBV5-1 and TRBJ2-3; D is unresolved. CDR1 and CDR2 (germline): SGHRS, YFSETQ. V was cut by 6 bases and J by 2 bases, with 13 bases left in between. The CDR3 runs 14 residues. The CDR3 loop is CASTHSEPTDTQYF. CDR3 in DNA: TGCGCCAGCACCCACTCAGAGCCCACAGATACGCAGTATTTT.

This clonotype has at least ten counts. The chain links TRBV29-1 to TRBJ2-1; 11 bases are shared with TRBD2. This CDR3 is built from 19 residues. Trimming at V came to 3 bases and at J to 6 bases, leaving 19 bases not matched to a gene. The V gene's germline CDR1 is SQVTM and CDR2 ANQGSEA. CDR3 DNA: TGCAGCGTTGATTCACGGGGCCAAGGGGGGACTAGCGGATCCAATGAGCAGTTCTTC. Translated, it gives CSVDSRGQGGTSGSNEQFF.

The chain uses TRBV28 and TRBJ1-2; weak D call: TRBD1 (5 bases). Germline V gives CDR1 MDHEN, CDR2 SYDVKM. Trimming took off 5 bases at V and 8 bases at J, with 18 bases between the two ends. The CDR3 loop spans 14 amino acids. The CDR3 coding sequence is TGTGCCAGCAGTCACGAGACCCACAAGGGGGGCTACACCTTC. Translating it yields CASSHETHKGGYTF.

V gene TRBV5-6 combines with J gene TRBJ2-7, with TRBD1 identical over 9 bases. Looked up from germline, CDR1 is SGHDT and CDR2 is YYEEEE. This CDR3 comprises 13 residues. The V gene end was trimmed by 8 bases and the J gene end by 9 bases; junction bases not matched to a gene: 12. DNA for the CDR3: TGTGCCAGTAACCCGGGACAGGGCGTCGGGCAGTACTTC. Amino acids: CASNPGQGVGQYF.

This clonotype was seen only a few times. It is likely a read error, because the conserved phenylalanine at the end of the CDR3 is missing. The chain carries TRBV29-1 and TRBJ2-1; D may be TRBD1 (5 bases). V was cut by 5 bases and J by 5 bases, with 13 bases left in between. Per germline, CDR1 SQVTM and CDR2 ANQGSEA. The CDR3 has 13 amino acids. The chain's CDR3 is CSVSRTSNNEQFL. CDR3 bases: TGCAGCGTTTCAAGGACATCCAACAATGAGCAGTTCCTC.

This clonotype has at least ten counts. The chain uses TRBV6-2 or TRBV6-3 and TRBJ1-5; D may be TRBD1 (5 bases). Trimming cost V 5 bases and J 1 base, with 15 bases left between them. The CDR3 consists of 16 residues. Germline lookup yields CDR1 MNHEY and CDR2 SVGEGT. CDR3 amino acids: CASSTTERGSNQPQHF. CDR3 nucleotide sequence: TGTGCCAGCAGTACCACCGAGCGGGGGAGCAATCAGCCCCAGCATTTT.

Details on this clonotype: A junction end diverges from the germline sequence, so it may reflect a read error. This chain links TRBV29-1 with TRBJ2-1, with 8 bases lining up with TRBD1. In germline, CDR1 is SQVTM, CDR2 ANQGSEA. This CDR3 spans 14 amino acids. CDR3 protein: CSGRTGRPYGEQLF. The CDR3 region has the DNA TGCAGCGGGAGGACAGGGCGACCCTACGGTGAGCAGCTCTTC.

As for this clonotype: This likely comes from a read error, as the CDR3 has no conserved phenylalanine or tryptophan at its end. The chain has TRBV11-2 and TRBJ2-3; D remains ambiguous. Germline V gene data show CDR1 as SGHAT and CDR2 as FQNNGV. The CDR3 runs 14 residues. The CDR3 DNA follows: TGTACCAGCAGCATGGAGCTTCCCACAGATACGCAGTATTTA. Translating it yields CTSSMELPTDTQYL.

This clonotype was recorded a few times. A much larger clone lies one base from this, so it may be a read error. This chain connects TRBV29-1 to TRBJ2-3; weak D call: TRBD2 (6 bases). V dropped 4 bases and J dropped 6 bases, with 14 bases sitting between them. The V gene's germline CDR1 is SQVTM and CDR2 ANQGSEA. The length of the CDR3 is 13 residues. The CDR3 sequence is CSVAVTRRDTQYF. The CDR3 DNA reads as TGCAGCGTTGCCGTGACTAGGAGGGATACGCAGTATTTT.

This clonotype was detected ten times or more. Relative to the germline gene, one junction end is altered; a read error may explain this. The chain joins TRBV18 to TRBJ2-7; no clear D gene. Germline lookup yields CDR1 KGHSH and CDR2 LQKENI. The CDR3 covers 16 residues. The CDR3 coding sequence is TGTGCCAGCTCTCCACAGTCGGGCGTCCAAAGGTACGAGCAGTACTTC. This codes for CASSPQSGVQRYEQYF.

This chain links TRBV6-1 with TRBJ2-3; D gene ambiguous. The length of the CDR3 is 14 residues. Looked up from germline, CDR1 is MNHNS and CDR2 is SASEGT. The germline V and J ends were trimmed by 3 bases and 2 bases, with 9 bases remaining between them. CDR3 in amino acids: CASSDGCPTDTQYF. For the CDR3, the DNA is TGTGCCAGCAGTGATGGTTGCCCCACAGATACGCAGTATTTT.

The sample holds many counts of this clonotype. This sequence joins TRBV6-6 and TRBJ2-5; either TRBD1 or TRBD2 may supply D (7 bases each). In germline, CDR1 is MNHNY, CDR2 SVGAGI (reference sequence). CDR3 size: 16 residues. V was shortened by 7 bases and J by 1 base, with 19 bases between the two germline ends. CDR3 in amino acids: CASTPGGGASQETQYF. Here the CDR3 DNA reads TGTGCCAGCACCCCAGGGGGGGGCGCGTCCCAAGAGACCCAGTACTTC.

This clonotype rates as medium-sized. The rearrangement uses TRBV11-1 and TRBJ2-7, with D possibly being TRBD1 or TRBD2 (6 bases each). The CDR3 spans 14 residues. V gave up 2 bases and J gave up 0 bases, with 8 bases separating them. Germline-derived CDR1 and CDR2 are SGHAT and FQDESV (reference sequence). CDR3 nucleotide sequence: TGTGCCAGCAGCTTAAGGGGGGCCTCCTACGAGCAGTACTTC. Amino acid sequence: CASSLRGASYEQYF.

V usage is TRBV11-1 and J usage is TRBJ2-3; a weak D match, TRBD2 (6 bases). This CDR3 is 16 amino acids long. From germline, CDR1 is SGHAT and CDR2 FQDESV (reference sequence). Trimming left V 1 base short and J 2 bases short, with 13 bases between. The CDR3 region is CASSLEGLSPTDTQYF. Written as DNA, the CDR3 is TGTGCCAGCAGCTTAGAGGGACTCAGCCCCACAGATACGCAGTATTTT.

Of note for this clonotype: This is likely a read error, given that the CDR3 carries no conserved phenylalanine or tryptophan at its end. V is TRBV11-2 and J is TRBJ2-7, with 7 bases lining up with TRBD1. CDR3 length: 15 residues. Germline CDR1 SGHAT, CDR2 FQNNGV. The CDR3 here is CANSSHLGQIYEQYL. DNA of the CDR3: TGTGCCAACAGCTCTCACCTGGGACAGATTTATGAGCAGTACCTC.

This clonotype occurred a few times. The CDR3 sequence is CASSGLAGVADTQYF. The CDR3 DNA reads as TGTGCCAGCAGTGGACTAGCGGGAGTGGCAGATACGCAGTATTTT. J is TRBJ2-3 and V is TRBV12-3 or TRBV12-4; 13 bases agree with TRBD2. The CDR3 has 15 amino acids. The V segment lost 5 bases and the J segment 4 bases; nucleotides outside the gene matches: 3.

On this clonotype: This may stem from a read error, because a much larger clone lies one nucleotide away. This chain links TRBV12-2 with TRBJ2-7; the table's TRBD2 call for D was not verified on the DNA. TRBV12-2 counts as a pseudogene. CDR3 length equals 18 residues. In DNA, the CDR3 is TGTGCAAGTCGCTTAGTGCGGCCCAAGCGGTCGAGCTCCTACGAGCACTACTTC. Its protein product is CASRLVRPKRSSSYEHYF.

This clonotype was counted many times. The chain has TRBV6-6 and TRBJ2-7; 7 nucleotides agree with TRBD2. The CDR3 sequence is 15 residues long. Trimming took 0 bases from V and 4 from J; bases not matched to a gene: 6. Germline CDR1 is MNHNY and CDR2 is SVGAGI (reference sequence). CDR3 amino acids: CASSYSGGSEYEQYF. DNA for the CDR3: TGTGCCAGCAGTTACTCGGGCGGGAGTGAATACGAGCAGTACTTC.

This clonotype was seen a few times. The rearrangement links TRBV28 to TRBJ1-2; 10 nucleotides agree with TRBD1. The ends lost 5 bases at V and 8 bases at J; junction bases unmatched: 8. In germline, CDR1 is MDHEN, CDR2 SYDVKM. The CDR3 is 14 residues long. The CDR3 is CASSNPGTGDGYTF. CDR3 nucleotide sequence: TGTGCCAGCAGTAACCCCGGGACAGGGGACGGCTACACCTTC.

The table lists this clonotype with a few counts. The J gene is TRBJ2-1, the V gene TRBV5-6; possibly TRBD2 for D (6 bases). The V gene's germline CDR1 is SGHDT and CDR2 YYEEEE. The V gene lost 4 bases and the J gene lost 3 bases, with 17 bases spanning the gap. The CDR3 contains 16 residues. CDR3 loop: CASSDDGGTNYNEQFF. The CDR3 DNA reads TGTGCCAGCAGCGATGACGGCGGGACCAACTACAATGAGCAGTTCTTC.

The chain employs TRBV6-5 and TRBJ2-3; TRBD2 aligns across 9 bases. The CDR3 is 14 residues long. Germline V gene data show CDR1 as MNHEY and CDR2 as SVGAGI. V dropped 10 bases and J dropped 2; count of bases not matched to a gene: 7. The chain's CDR3 is CATVASGATDTQYF. CDR3 nucleotide sequence: TGTGCCACTGTGGCTAGCGGGGCCACAGATACGCAGTATTTT.

A remark on this clonotype: A clone one base away is much larger, so this may be a read error. This sequence joins TRBV6-5 and TRBJ2-5, with 8 bases fitting TRBD2. With V trimmed by 4 bases and J by 2 bases, 9 bases remained unmatched. CDR3 length equals 16 residues. Germline V lookup: CDR1 MNHEY, CDR2 SVGAGI. As DNA, the CDR3 is TGTGCCAGCAGTTTTTCCGGGACTAGGGGTCAAGAGACCCAGTACTTC. This encodes CASSFSGTRGQETQYF.

Concerning this clonotype itself: Being one base from a much bigger clone, this may be a read error. Since no conserved phenylalanine or tryptophan closes the CDR3, a read error is the likely cause. The chain couples TRBV28 to TRBJ2-1, with 8 bases lining up with TRBD2. CDR1 and CDR2 (germline): MDHEN, SYDVKM. The CDR3 consists of 15 residues. V was pared by 5 bases and J by 9 bases, with 12 bases of the junction left unmatched. The CDR3 DNA sequence: TGTGCCAGCAGTACGGGAGGGCCCCGGGGTTTTGAGCAGTTCCTC. Translated, it gives CASSTGGPRGFEQFL.

This clonotype was recorded many times. The chain uses TRBV11-2 and TRBJ1-5, with a possible D match to TRBD1 (5 bases). Trimming shortened V by 5 bases and J by 4 bases, and 9 bases separated the two germline ends. There are 13 residues in the CDR3. CDR1 and CDR2 (germline): SGHAT, FQNNGV. CDR3 sequence (DNA): TGTGCCAGCAGCACCACAGGAAATCAGCCCCAGCATTTT. Protein: CASSTTGNQPQHF.

This clonotype was observed a handful of times. This may arise from a read error, as a much more abundant clone is one base away. The chain employs TRBV12-3 or TRBV12-4 and TRBJ1-5, with D unclear. V dropped 6 bases and J dropped 2 bases, with 8 bases sitting between them. The CDR3 totals 13 residues. CDR3 amino acids: CASSSCGNQPQHF. The CDR3 nucleotides read TGTGCCAGCAGCTCATGCGGCAATCAGCCCCAGCATTTT.

With respect to this clonotype: Relative to the germline gene, one junction end is altered; a read error may explain this. The J gene is TRBJ1-2, the V gene TRBV11-2; D unresolved. This CDR3 spans 15 amino acids. Germline assignment: CDR1 SGHAT and CDR2 FQNNGV. CDR3: CASNLDTIGIYGYTF. As DNA, the CDR3 is TGTGCCAGCAACTTGGATACGATAGGAATCTATGGATACACCTTC.